These 23 T cell receptor beta chains came from one sample sequenced in a study of CD8+ T cells in alopecia areata. Treatment indicated: oral pan-JAK inhibitor, 5-10 mg twice daily. Sequencing templates came from extracted RNA that was reverse transcribed into cDNA. TCRdb's copy holds only in-frame clones and misses some; the assay was immunoSEQ multiplex PCR. Of some 150,000 clones listed, 58% were seen once; the top ten hold around 16%. The sequenced sample was CD4+ T cells sorted from blood, obtained at roughly week 58, from a patient treated with tofacitinib. All receptors come from a human donor with alopecia areata.

The chain employs TRBV30 and TRBJ2-6; perhaps TRBD2 as D (5 bases). Per the germline V gene, CDR1 is GTSNPN and CDR2 is SVGIG (reference sequence). CDR3 size: 15 residues. V was cut by 3 bases and J by 1 base, with 10 bases left in between. CDR3 protein: CAWRPRESGANVLTF. The DNA for the CDR3 is TGTGCCTGGAGGCCGAGGGAGTCTGGGGCCAACGTCCTGACTTTC.

CDR3 region: CSVDGTGGNIQYF. The CDR3 nucleotides are TGCAGCGTTGATGGGACAGGGGGCAACATTCAGTACTTC. The chain has TRBV29-1 and TRBJ2-4, with TRBD1 matching over 12 bases. The junction had 1 base not matched to a gene; V was cut back by 3 bases and J by 7 bases. Per the germline V gene, CDR1 is SQVTM and CDR2 is ANQGSEA. The CDR3 is made up of 13 amino acids.

The V and J genes are TRBV5-1 and TRBJ2-6; D could derive from TRBD1 or TRBD2 (6 bases each). This CDR3 region has 18 residues. Trimming pared 1 base from V and 1 base from J, leaving 15 bases between. Germline values: CDR1 SGHRS, CDR2 YFSETQ. CDR3 in DNA: TGCGCCAGCAGCTTGAAATCGGGGGCTAGTTCTGGGGCCAACGTCCTGACTTTC. Its translation is CASSLKSGASSGANVLTF.

This chain links TRBV6-5 with TRBJ1-2; 9 bases align to TRBD1. Germline V gene data show CDR1 as MNHEY and CDR2 as SVGAGI. The CDR3 is 15 residues long. V gave up 7 bases and J gave up 7 bases; unmatched junction bases: 13. CDR3 in DNA: TGTGCCAGCATCAAGGGGACAGGGCGCGGAAGTGGCTACACCTTC. As protein: CASIKGTGRGSGYTF.

This clone was observed a few times. The chain couples TRBV27 to TRBJ1-5; possible D gene TRBD1, 5 bases. V lost 2 bases and J 5 bases, leaving 13 bases between the germline ends. The CDR3 runs 15 residues. Germline V gives CDR1 MNHEY, CDR2 SMNVEV (reference sequence). The CDR3 reads CASSLVGGGYQPQHF. The CDR3 DNA is TGTGCCAGCAGTTTAGTGGGCGGGGGATATCAGCCCCAGCATTTT.

The chain carries TRBV19 and TRBJ2-3, with 7 bases aligning to TRBD2. The CDR3 contains 15 residues. From germline, CDR1 is LNHDA and CDR2 SQIVND (reference sequence). V gave up 1 base and J gave up 3 bases; unmatched junction bases: 4. In DNA, the CDR3 is TGTGCCAGTAGTATAGGAGCGGGGAGGACAGATACGCAGTATTTT. It codes for CASSIGAGRTDTQYF.

This clone was seen a handful of times. The chain is built from TRBV25-1 and TRBJ1-4; D gene ambiguous. The CDR3 spans 13 residues. V was pared by 5 bases and J by 7 bases, with 11 bases between. Per germline, CDR1 MGHDK and CDR2 SYGVNS. The CDR3: CASSLRDREKLFF. The CDR3 region has the DNA TGTGCCAGCAGTTTAAGGGATCGTGAAAAACTGTTTTTT.

The chain links TRBV30 to TRBJ2-2; maybe TRBD1 (6 bases). V lost 5 bases and J lost 1, with 11 bases in between. The CDR3 is 14 amino acids. Germline V gene lookup returns CDR1 GTSNPN and CDR2 SVGIG (reference sequence). The CDR3 here is CAWGTSRNTGELFF. The CDR3 DNA reads as TGTGCCTGGGGGACAAGTCGGAACACCGGGGAGCTGTTTTTT.

The chain employs TRBV6-5 and TRBJ1-4; D call uncertain. The CDR3 spans 13 residues. The germline V gene encodes CDR1 MNHEY and CDR2 SVGAGI. Trimming left V 6 bases short and J 3 bases short, with 8 bases between. CDR3 loop: CASRGTANEKLFF. The DNA of the CDR3 is TGTGCCAGCAGGGGTACGGCTAATGAAAAACTGTTTTTT.

This clone was found a few times. The V and J genes are TRBV2 and TRBJ2-2; D is unresolved. CDR1 SNHLY and CDR2 FYNNEI come from the germline V gene. This CDR3 has 13 amino acids. Trimming took 6 bases from V and 6 from J, leaving 11 bases between them. CDR3 protein: CASRMEGAGELFF. In DNA form, the CDR3 reads TGTGCCAGCAGGATGGAAGGTGCCGGGGAGCTGTTTTTT.

This clone was counted ten times or more. V and J are TRBV7-2 and TRBJ2-1, with 8 positions matching TRBD1. Trimming removed 5 bases from V and 6 bases from J; junction bases left unmatched: 9. CDR3 length: 15 residues. The V gene's germline CDR1 is SGHTA and CDR2 FQGNSA. The CDR3 spells CASSLTGGIGNEQFF. The CDR3 DNA is TGTGCCAGCAGCCTTACAGGGGGGATTGGCAATGAGCAGTTCTTC.

The chain links TRBV5-1 to TRBJ2-3, with a possible D match to TRBD1 (5 bases). This CDR3 has 16 amino acids. CDR1 is SGHRS and CDR2 is YFSETQ in the germline V gene. Trimming pared 3 bases from V and 3 bases from J, leaving 17 bases between. In DNA form, the CDR3 reads TGCGCCAGCAGCTCTCCGACAGTGGTCGGGACAGATACGCAGTATTTT. It codes for CASSSPTVVGTDTQYF.

The CDR3: CSVERGQLHGYTF. In DNA form, the CDR3 reads TGCAGCGTTGAAAGGGGACAACTGCATGGCTACACCTTC. V gene TRBV29-1 combines with J gene TRBJ1-2, with D possibly matching TRBD1 (6 bases). CDR1 SQVTM and CDR2 ANQGSEA come from the germline V gene. V was cut by 2 bases and J by 6 bases, with 13 bases left in between. There are 13 residues in the CDR3.

This clone was observed a few times. The chain is built from TRBV15 and TRBJ2-1; D is unresolved. CDR3 length: 12 residues. CDR1 is LNHNV, CDR2 YYDKDF, per germline (reference sequence). Trimming took 4 bases from V and 10 from J, leaving 11 bases between them. CDR3 bases: TGTGCCACCAGCAACAGAAAAATGGAGCAGTTCTTC. Its translation: CATSNRKMEQFF.

This clone was seen more than once but under ten times. DNA for the CDR3: TGCAGCGTTCCGGGACAGGGGGACTACGAGCAGTACTTC. It codes for CSVPGQGDYEQYF. This chain connects TRBV29-1 to TRBJ2-7, with 11 bases identical to TRBD1. Per germline, CDR1 SQVTM and CDR2 ANQGSEA. The CDR3 covers 13 residues. The ends lost 5 bases at V and 3 bases at J; junction bases unmatched: 3.

The chain couples TRBV4-1 to TRBJ2-2; 13 nucleotides agree with TRBD2. The CDR3 loop spans 18 amino acids. The V segment lost 1 base and the J segment 0 bases; nucleotides outside the gene matches: 2. From germline, CDR1 is MGHRA and CDR2 YSYEKL. This CDR3 is CASSQGGTSGANTGELFF. The DNA for the CDR3 is TGCGCCAGCAGCCAAGGAGGGACTAGCGGGGCGAACACCGGGGAGCTGTTTTTT.

This clone showed up just a few times. The same CDR3 can be traced to other DNA sequences in this sample. The chain carries TRBV29-1 and TRBJ1-1; TRBD1 matches at 7 bases. Germline V gene lookup returns CDR1 SQVTM and CDR2 ANQGSEA. Unmatched junction bases numbered 4, after V lost 2 bases and J lost 1 base. This CDR3 is built from 14 residues. In nucleotides, the CDR3 is TGCAGCGTTGAATGGACAGGCCCGAACACTGAAGCTTTCTTT. This translates into CSVEWTGPNTEAFF.

The genes are TRBV19 and TRBJ2-3; no clear D gene. Germline CDR1 and CDR2: LNHDA and SQIVND (reference sequence). Trimming removed 7 bases at V and 0 bases at J, with 8 bases between. This CDR3 is built from 13 residues. CDR3 DNA sequence: TGTGCCAGTAACAGAGGAAGCACAGATACGCAGTATTTT. It translates to CASNRGSTDTQYF.

The rearrangement uses TRBV29-1 and TRBJ1-1, with 7 nucleotides matching TRBD1. With 6 bases clipped from V and 6 bases from J, the junction kept 10 bases outside the gene matches. Germline assignment: CDR1 SQVTM and CDR2 ANQGSEA. This CDR3 comprises 13 residues. CDR3 region: CSVAGTAKSEAFF. The CDR3, as DNA: TGCAGCGTGGCCGGGACAGCAAAGTCTGAAGCTTTCTTT.

The chain recombines TRBV4-1 with TRBJ2-7, with a weak D call TRBD1 (6 bases). V was pared by 5 bases and J by 7 bases, with 18 bases between. Germline loops: CDR1 MGHRA, CDR2 YSYEKL. The CDR3 consists of 14 residues. CDR3 DNA sequence: TGCGCCAGCAGCTACCGGGACACTGTCTGGGAGCAGTACTTC. This gives the protein CASSYRDTVWEQYF.

This clone has only a few counts. DNA for the CDR3: TGTGCCAGCAGCCGATCGGGACAGGGTGTTGAAAAACTGTTTTTT. Protein: CASSRSGQGVEKLFF. The J gene is TRBJ1-4, the V gene TRBV14; TRBD1 matches at 9 bases. CDR1 and CDR2 from the germline V gene are SGHDN and FVKESK. V trimming: 4 bases; J trimming: 7 bases; junction bases outside the gene matches: 7. The CDR3 runs 15 residues.

V usage is TRBV15 and J usage is TRBJ2-3; 7 positions agree with TRBD2. The CDR3 runs 15 residues. CDR1 and CDR2 from the germline V gene are LNHNV and YYDKDF (reference sequence). Trimming at V came to 3 bases and at J to 5 bases, leaving 8 bases not matched to a gene. The CDR3 here is CATSSFPGGEDTQYF. The CDR3 nucleotides are TGTGCCACCAGCAGCTTTCCTGGGGGGGAAGATACGCAGTATTTT.

The rearrangement joins TRBV4-1 to TRBJ1-4, with 9 bases lining up with TRBD1. Germline V CDR1 and CDR2: MGHRA, YSYEKL. The CDR3 has 15 residues. With V trimmed by 0 bases and J by 8 bases, 4 bases remained unmatched. The CDR3 reads CASSQDGTGREKLFF. The CDR3 DNA reads TGCGCCAGCAGCCAAGACGGGACAGGGAGGGAAAAACTGTTTTTT.